These T cell receptor beta chains were read from a single sample in a study of blood T cell dynamics during melanoma immunotherapy. Only in-frame clones appear in the TCRdb table, and some are missing; sequencing was by immunoSEQ multiplex PCR. The sample includes tens of thousands of clones, approximately 80% seen only once; the top ten take 10% to 13%. The sequences come from blood, collected from a patient treated with checkpoint blockade. These receptors were taken from a human donor with melanoma. Each CDR3 is given with its conserved first and last residue. D genes are given only for firm matches. A row's size may be missing; if present it is once, few, many or a size class.

>13|-|-|TRBJ1-2|TRBV27
TGTGCCAGCAGCCAGGGGATGGCTGGTGGCTACACCTTC
CASSQGMAGGYTF
>15|-|-|TRBJ1-4|TRBV4-2
TGTGCCAGCAGCCAAGACCAGGCCTCGAGTGAAAAACTGTTTTTT
CASSQDQASSEKLFF
>13|-|-|TRBJ2-3|TRBV7-8
TGTGCCAGCAGCGGCGGGATCACAGATACGCAGTATTTT
CASSGGITDTQYF
>15|TRBD1|once|TRBJ1-1|TRBV4-3
TGCGCCAGCAGCCAAGACTCCACAGGGGTTAGTGAAGCTTTCTTT
CASSQDSTGVSEAFF
>15|-|once|TRBJ2-5|TRBV2
TGTGCCAGCACCAGATCAGCAGGGATTCGGGAGACCCAGTACTTC
CASTRSAGIRETQYF
>14|TRBD1|-|TRBJ2-7|TRBV5-6
TGTGCCAGCAGTTCCACAGGGGGCCGTAACGAGCAGTACTTC
CASSSTGGRNEQYF
>14|-|once|TRBJ1-2|TRBV6-1
TGTGCCAGCAGTGGTACCGGGACTACCTATGGCTACACCTTC
CASSGTGTTYGYTF
>14|-|-|TRBJ1-4|TRBV7-6
TGTGCCAGCAGCTTAGCCCAGGGAGGGGAAAAACTGTTTTTT
CASSLAQGGEKLFF
>13|-|-|TRBJ2-7|TRBV7-6
TGTGCCAGCAGCTTACAAGGGATCGACGAGCAGTACTTC
CASSLQGIDEQYF
>13|-|-|TRBJ2-5|TRBV5-4
TGTGCCAGCAGCTTGTGGGGTATGAAGACCCAGTACTTC
CASSLWGMKTQYF
>16|-|-|TRBJ2-3|TRBV7-6
TGTGCCAGCAGCTTAGTAGTGGGACATAGCACAGATACGCAGTATTTT
CASSLVVGHSTDTQYF
>16|-|-|TRBJ1-2|TRBV28
TGTGCCAGCAGCTCAAGAGGCTCGGGGTTCAGCTATGGCTACACCTTC
CASSSRGSGFSYGYTF
>15|-|-|TRBJ1-5|TRBV10-3
TGTGCCATCAGTGTCACAGAAGATACTAATCAGCCCCAGCATTTT
CAISVTEDTNQPQHF
>15|-|-|TRBJ2-4|TRBV2
TGTGCCAGCAGTGAAGGCCAGGGTGTAGAAAACATTCAGTACTTC
CASSEGQGVENIQYF
>15|-|-|TRBJ1-1|TRBV5-4
TGTGCCAGCAGCCTGGATCGGGGGGGAGTCACTGAAGCTTTCTTT
CASSLDRGGVTEAFF
>16|TRBD1|-|TRBJ1-5|TRBV28
TGTGCCAGCAGTAATCCGGGACAGCATCATAATCAGCCCCAGCATTTT
CASSNPGQHHNQPQHF
>17|-|-|TRBJ2-1|TRBV2
TGTGCCAGCAGCCCCTTGGGGGCGGGAGCCCTTTACAATGAGCAGTTCTTC
CASSPLGAGALYNEQFF
>15|-|-|TRBJ1-2|TRBV4-1
TGCGCCAGCAGCCAAGCTGAATCGGGCGGCTATGGCTACACCTTC
CASSQAESGGYGYTF
>16|-|-|TRBJ2-5|TRBV2
TGTGCCAGCAGTTTCCCTGCGGGCCTGCCTGAGGAGACCCAGTACTTC
CASSFPAGLPEETQYF
>13|-|-|TRBJ1-1|TRBV28
TGTGCCAGCAGTACAGGGAAGAGGACTGAAGCTTTCTTT
CASSTGKRTEAFF
>13|-|medium-sized|TRBJ1-2|TRBV27
TGTGCCAGCAGTTTCGAGGGGAACTATGGCTACACCTTC
CASSFEGNYGYTF
>13|-|-|TRBJ2-7|TRBV5-5
TGTGCCAGCAGCTTGGGCAGGGACGGCGAGCAGTACTTC
CASSLGRDGEQYF
>12|-|-|TRBJ2-5|TRBV2
TGTGCCAGCAACAAGGACGGGGAGACCCAGTACTTC
CASNKDGETQYF
>15|-|-|TRBJ1-1|TRBV5-6
TGTGCCAGCAGCTTGGCGGGCAGGGACAACACTGAAGCTTTCTTT
CASSLAGRDNTEAFF